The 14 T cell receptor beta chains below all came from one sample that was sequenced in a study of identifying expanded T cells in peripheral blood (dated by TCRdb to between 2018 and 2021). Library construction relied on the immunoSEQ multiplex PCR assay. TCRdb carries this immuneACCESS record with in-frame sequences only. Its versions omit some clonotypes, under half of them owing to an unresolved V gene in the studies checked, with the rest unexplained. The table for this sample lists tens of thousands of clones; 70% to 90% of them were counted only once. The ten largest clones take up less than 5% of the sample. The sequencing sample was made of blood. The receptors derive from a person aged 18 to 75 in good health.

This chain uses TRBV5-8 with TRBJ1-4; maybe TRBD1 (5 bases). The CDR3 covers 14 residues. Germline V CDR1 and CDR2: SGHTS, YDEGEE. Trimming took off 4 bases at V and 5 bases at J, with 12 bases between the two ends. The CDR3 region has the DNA TGTGCCAGCAGCCGGGGCGCTTCCAATGAAAAACTGTTTTTT. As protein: CASSRGASNEKLFF.

DNA for the CDR3: TGTGCCAGCAGACGCACGCGCCGGGGAGGATTCAATCAGCCCCAGCATTTT. Encoded protein: CASRRTRRGGFNQPQHF. The genes are TRBV7-9 and TRBJ1-5; D unresolved. Trimming cost V 6 bases and J 3 bases, with 21 bases left between them. Per the germline V gene, CDR1 is SEHNR and CDR2 is FQNEAQ (reference sequence). The CDR3 has 17 amino acids.

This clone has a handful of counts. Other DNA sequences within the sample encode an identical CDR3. CDR3 loop: CASSFPGEDTQYF. The CDR3 DNA reads as TGCGCCAGCAGCTTCCCGGGGGAAGATACGCAGTATTTT. V usage is TRBV5-1 and J usage is TRBJ2-3; tentatively, D is TRBD2 (6 bases). CDR3 length equals 13 residues. Per the germline V gene, CDR1 is SGHRS and CDR2 is YFSETQ. V lost 2 bases and J 5 bases, leaving 9 bases between the germline ends.

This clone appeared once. Here the CDR3 reads CASSTGIFSTSEYGYTF. The CDR3, as DNA: TGTGCCAGCAGTACCGGGATCTTTTCCACATCGGAATATGGCTACACCTTC. The rearrangement uses TRBV2 and TRBJ1-2; D ambiguous. Trimming removed 5 bases at V and 5 bases at J, with 24 bases between. CDR1 SNHLY and CDR2 FYNNEI come from the germline V gene. The CDR3 is 17 residues long.

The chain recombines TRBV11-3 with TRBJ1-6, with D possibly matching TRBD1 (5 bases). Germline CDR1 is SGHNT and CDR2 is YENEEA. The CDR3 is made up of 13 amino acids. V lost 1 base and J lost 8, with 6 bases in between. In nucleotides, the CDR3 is TGTGCCAGCAGCTTAGGGGGGGATTCACCCCTCCACTTT. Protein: CASSLGGDSPLHF.

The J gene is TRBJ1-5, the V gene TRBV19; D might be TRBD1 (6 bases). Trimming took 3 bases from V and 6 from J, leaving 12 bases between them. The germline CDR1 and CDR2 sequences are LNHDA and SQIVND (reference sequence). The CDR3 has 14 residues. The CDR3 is CASSILGGGQPQHF. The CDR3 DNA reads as TGTGCCAGTAGTATCCTCGGGGGCGGTCAGCCCCAGCATTTT. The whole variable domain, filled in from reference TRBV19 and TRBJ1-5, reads DGGITQSPKYLFRKEGQNVTLSCEQNLNHDAMYWYRQDPGQGLRLIYYSQIVNDFQKGDIAEGYSVSREKKESFPLTVTSAQKNPTAFYLCASSILGGGQPQHFGDGTRLSIL.

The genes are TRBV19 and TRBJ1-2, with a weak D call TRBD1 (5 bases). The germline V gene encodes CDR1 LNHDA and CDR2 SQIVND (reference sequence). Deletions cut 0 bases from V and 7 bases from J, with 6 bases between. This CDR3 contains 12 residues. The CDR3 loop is CASSIEGGGYTF. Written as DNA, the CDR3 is TGTGCCAGTAGTATAGAGGGGGGTGGCTACACCTTC.

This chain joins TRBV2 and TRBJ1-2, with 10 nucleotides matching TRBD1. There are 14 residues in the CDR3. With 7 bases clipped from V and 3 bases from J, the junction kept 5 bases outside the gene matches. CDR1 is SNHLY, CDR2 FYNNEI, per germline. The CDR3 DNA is TGTGCCAGCAATCCCGGACAGGGGGACTATGGCTACACCTTC. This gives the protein CASNPGQGDYGYTF.

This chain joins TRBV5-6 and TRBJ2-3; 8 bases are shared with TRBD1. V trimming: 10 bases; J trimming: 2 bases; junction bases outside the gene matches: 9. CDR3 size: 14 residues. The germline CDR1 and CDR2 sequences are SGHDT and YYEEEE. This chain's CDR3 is CASRPRGHTDTQYF. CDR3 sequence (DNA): TGTGCCTCTAGGCCCAGGGGGCACACAGATACGCAGTATTTT.

CDR3 DNA sequence: TGTGCCACCGGACTTGAAGGGGGCTACACCATATATTTT. Residues: CATGLEGGYTIYF. The chain is built from TRBV10-3 and TRBJ1-3; TRBD1 matches at 7 bases. Germline V gene data show CDR1 as ENHRY and CDR2 as SYGVKD. Losses at the gene ends were 10 bases for V and 8 bases for J; bases not matched to a gene: 11. The length of the CDR3 is 13 residues.

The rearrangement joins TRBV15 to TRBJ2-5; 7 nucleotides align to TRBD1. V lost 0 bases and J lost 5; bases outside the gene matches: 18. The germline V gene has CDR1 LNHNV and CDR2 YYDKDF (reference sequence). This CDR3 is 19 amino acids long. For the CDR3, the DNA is TGTGCCACCAGCAGAGATAAGAGGGGAACAGGGGCGAGGAAGGAGACCCAGTACTTC. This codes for CATSRDKRGTGARKETQYF.

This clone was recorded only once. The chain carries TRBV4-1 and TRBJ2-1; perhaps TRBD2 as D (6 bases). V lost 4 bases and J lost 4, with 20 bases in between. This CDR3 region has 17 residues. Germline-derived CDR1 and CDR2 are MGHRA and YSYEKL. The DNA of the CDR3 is TGCGCCAGCAGCCCCCGGGACCTGGGGGGTGGGTACAATGAGCAGTTCTTC. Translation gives CASSPRDLGGGYNEQFF.

CDR3 region: CASSYSASGGRGTQYF. Written as DNA, the CDR3 is TGTGCCAGCAGTTACAGTGCTAGCGGGGGCCGTGGGACCCAGTACTTC. The chain uses TRBV6-5 and TRBJ2-5; 10 nucleotides match TRBD2. The J segment lost 7 bases and the V segment lost 2 bases, leaving 10 bases of the junction unmatched. Germline CDR1 MNHEY, CDR2 SVGAGI. The CDR3 totals 16 residues.

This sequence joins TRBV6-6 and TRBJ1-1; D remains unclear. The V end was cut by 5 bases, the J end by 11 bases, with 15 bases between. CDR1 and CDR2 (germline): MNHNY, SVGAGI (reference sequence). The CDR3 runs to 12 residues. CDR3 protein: CASSRIGREAFF. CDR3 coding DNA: TGTGCCAGCAGTCGAATAGGACGGGAGGCTTTCTTT.